This T cell receptor beta chain derives from a study of long-term antiretroviral therapy in people with HIV. CDR1 is SGHVS and CDR2 is FQNEAQ in the germline V gene. J was trimmed by 10 bases and V by 3 bases; bases with no gene match: 7. This CDR3 comprises 13 residues. General observations from the study: Collection of the blood took place between the mid-2000s and the late 2010s. The ART regimens in use then may have been less effective than current ones. Even long-term ART left TRB diversity below transplant donor controls, despite gains.

On this clone: The antigen is unknown.

Researchers report immunoSEQ v3.0 was run at survey level. Generated by immunoSEQ multiplex PCR, the TCRdb table keeps only in-frame clones and is missing some. The sample holds under 50,000 clones, 86% seen once. The chain couples TRBV7-8 to TRBJ1-2, with 8 nucleotides matching TRBD1. Material: unsorted PBMCs, obtained 0.1 years before starting antiretroviral therapy. The TCR sequence derives from a woman aged 45-60 years with HIV. This chain's CDR3 is CASSFTDRDDYTF. CDR3 bases: TGTGCCAGCAGCTTTACGGACAGGGACGACTACACCTTC.